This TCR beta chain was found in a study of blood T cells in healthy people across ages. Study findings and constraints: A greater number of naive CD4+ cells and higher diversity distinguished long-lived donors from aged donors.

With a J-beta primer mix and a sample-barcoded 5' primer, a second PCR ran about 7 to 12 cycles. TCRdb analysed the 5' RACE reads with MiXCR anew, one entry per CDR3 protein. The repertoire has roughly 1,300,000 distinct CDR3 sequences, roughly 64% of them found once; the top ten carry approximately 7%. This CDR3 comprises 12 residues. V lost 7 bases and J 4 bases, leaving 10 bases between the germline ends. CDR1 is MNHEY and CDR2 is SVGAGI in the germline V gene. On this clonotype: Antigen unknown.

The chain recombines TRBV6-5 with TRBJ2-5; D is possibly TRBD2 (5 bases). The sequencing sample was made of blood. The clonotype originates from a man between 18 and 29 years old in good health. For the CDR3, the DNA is TGTGCCAGCACATCCAGCGGAGAGACCCAGTACTTC. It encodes CASTSSGETQYF.